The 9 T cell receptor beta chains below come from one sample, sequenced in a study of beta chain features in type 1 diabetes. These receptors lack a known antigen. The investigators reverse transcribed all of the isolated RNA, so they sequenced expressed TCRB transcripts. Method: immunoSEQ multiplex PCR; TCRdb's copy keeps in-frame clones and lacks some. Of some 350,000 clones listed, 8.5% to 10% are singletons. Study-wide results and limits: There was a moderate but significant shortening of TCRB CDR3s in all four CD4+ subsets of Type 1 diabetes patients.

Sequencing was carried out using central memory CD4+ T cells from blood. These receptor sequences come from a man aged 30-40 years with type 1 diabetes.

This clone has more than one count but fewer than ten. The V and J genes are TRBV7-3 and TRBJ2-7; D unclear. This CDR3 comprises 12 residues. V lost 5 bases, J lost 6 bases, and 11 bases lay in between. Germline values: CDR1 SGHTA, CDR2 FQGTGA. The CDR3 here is CASSKQQSEQYF. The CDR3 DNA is TGTGCCAGCAGCAAACAACAGTCCGAGCAGTACTTC.

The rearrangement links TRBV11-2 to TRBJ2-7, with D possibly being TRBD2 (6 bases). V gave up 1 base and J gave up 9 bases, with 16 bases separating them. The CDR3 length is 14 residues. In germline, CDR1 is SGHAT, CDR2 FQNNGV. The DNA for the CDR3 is TGTGCCAGCAGCTTAGTTAGCGGAGAAGGGTCGCAGTACTTC. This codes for CASSLVSGEGSQYF. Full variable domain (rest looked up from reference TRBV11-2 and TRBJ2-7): EAGVAQSPRYKIIEKRQSVAFWCNPISGHATLYWYQQILGQGPKLLIQFQNNGVVDDSQLPKDRFSAERLKGVDSTLKIQPAKLEDSAVYLCASSLVSGEGSQYFGPGTRLTVT.

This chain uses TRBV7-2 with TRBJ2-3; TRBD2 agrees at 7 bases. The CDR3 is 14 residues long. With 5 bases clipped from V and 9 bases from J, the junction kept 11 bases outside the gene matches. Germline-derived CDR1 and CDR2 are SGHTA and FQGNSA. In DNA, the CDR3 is TGTGCCAGCAGCCCGCCCCCTACTAGCGAGACGCAGTATTTT. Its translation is CASSPPPTSETQYF.

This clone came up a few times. CDR3 in DNA: TGCGCCAGCAGACGGAAAGGGGGGGCCAACGTCCTGACTTTC. Its translation: CASRRKGGANVLTF. The chain joins TRBV4-3 to TRBJ2-6; D is ambiguous. This CDR3 region has 14 residues. From germline, CDR1 is LGHNA and CDR2 YSLEER. With 6 bases removed from V and 4 bases from J, the gap between germline ends came to 10 bases.

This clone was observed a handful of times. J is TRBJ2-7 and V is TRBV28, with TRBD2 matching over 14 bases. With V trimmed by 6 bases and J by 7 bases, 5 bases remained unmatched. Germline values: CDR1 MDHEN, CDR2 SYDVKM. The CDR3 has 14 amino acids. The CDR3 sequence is CASRETSGREEQYF. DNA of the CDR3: TGTGCCAGCAGGGAGACTAGCGGGAGGGAAGAGCAGTACTTC.

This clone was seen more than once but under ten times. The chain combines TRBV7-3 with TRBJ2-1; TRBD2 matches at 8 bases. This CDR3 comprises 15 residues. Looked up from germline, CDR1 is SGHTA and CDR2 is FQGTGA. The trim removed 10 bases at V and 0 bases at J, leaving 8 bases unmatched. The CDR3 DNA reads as TGTGCCACCTCACCCGGGACTAGCTCCTACAATGAGCAGTTCTTC. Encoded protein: CATSPGTSSYNEQFF.

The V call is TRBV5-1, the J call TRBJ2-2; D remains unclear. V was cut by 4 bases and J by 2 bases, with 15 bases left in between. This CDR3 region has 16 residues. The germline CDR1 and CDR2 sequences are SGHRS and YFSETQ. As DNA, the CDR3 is TGCGCCAGCAGCGCATATCTTGGATACAACACCGGGGAGCTGTTTTTT. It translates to CASSAYLGYNTGELFF.

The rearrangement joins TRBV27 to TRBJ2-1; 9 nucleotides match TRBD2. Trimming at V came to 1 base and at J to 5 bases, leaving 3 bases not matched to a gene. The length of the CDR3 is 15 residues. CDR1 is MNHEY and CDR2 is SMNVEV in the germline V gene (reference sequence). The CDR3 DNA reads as TGTGCCAGCAGTTTATGGGCTAGCGGGGACAATGAGCAGTTCTTC. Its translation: CASSLWASGDNEQFF.

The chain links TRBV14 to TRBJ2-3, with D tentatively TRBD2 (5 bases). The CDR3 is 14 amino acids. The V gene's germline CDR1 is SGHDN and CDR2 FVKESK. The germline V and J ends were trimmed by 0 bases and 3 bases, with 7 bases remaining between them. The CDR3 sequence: CASSQEKRTDTQYF. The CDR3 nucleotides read TGTGCCAGCAGCCAAGAGAAGCGGACAGATACGCAGTATTTT.